The entry that follows covers one T cell receptor (beta chain) sequence. The antigen is not known. Profiling relied on immunoSEQ multiplex PCR, and the TCRdb table lists in-frame clones only, not all of them. This sample carries about 530,000 clones, 90% to 96% of them seen once, and the ten largest clones take approximately 0.06%. This record belongs to a study of shared clonotypes between healthy human individuals. Study results and caveats: Rarefaction exposed incomplete sorted-subset sequencing despite large depth.

The sequence derives from a woman aged 25-40 years in good health. Sequenced: naive CD4+ T cells sorted from blood. The subset: CD45RA+ positively selected.

The CDR3 is CASSSRTGKHYEQYF. The CDR3 region has the DNA TGTGCCAGCAGCAGTCGGACAGGGAAACACTACGAGCAGTACTTC. V gene TRBV5-6 combines with J gene TRBJ2-7; 8 bases are shared with TRBD1. The trim removed 4 bases at V and 3 bases at J, leaving 9 bases unmatched. The germline gives CDR1 SGHDT, CDR2 YYEEEE. This CDR3 comprises 15 residues.